These T cell receptor beta chains were read from a single sample in a study of OX40 agonist ivuxolimab in advanced cancers. The repertoire was sequenced with immunoSEQ multiplex PCR; TCRdb's copy has only in-frame clones and lacks some. The profile shows roughly 21,000 clones, about 88% of them singletons. The material sequenced was CD4+ or CD8+ T cells sorted from blood, taken in a trial of the OX40 agonist ivuxolimab. These receptors were obtained from an adult with an advanced solid tumor such as melanoma, head and neck, liver or kidney cancer. Each CDR3 is given with its conserved first and last residue. The order of the fields is D gene, V gene, J gene, clone size, CDR3 protein, CDR3 DNA. The D gene is left open where the match is weak. Only part of the rows carry a size: once, few, many, or a class if the clone is expanded.

-	TRBV6-5	TRBJ2-2	once	CASSLGVNTGELFF	TGTGCCAGCAGTCTAGGGGTGAACACCGGGGAGCTGTTTTTT
-	TRBV6-5	TRBJ1-2	-	CASSYGRGFRYGYTF	TGTGCCAGCAGTTACGGGCGGGGGTTTCGCTATGGCTACACCTTC
-	TRBV5-1	TRBJ2-1	-	CASNSGGIEQFF	TGCGCCAGCAACTCTGGAGGGATTGAGCAGTTCTTC
-	TRBV6-4	TRBJ2-2	-	CASSDRITGELFF	TGTGCCAGCAGTGATAGGATAACCGGGGAGCTGTTTTTT
TRBD1	TRBV5-4	TRBJ2-7	-	CASSLGTGVYEQYF	TGTGCCAGCAGCTTGGGGACAGGGGTCTACGAGCAGTACTTC
-	TRBV7-9	TRBJ1-5	-	CASSLASGGNQPQHF	TGTGCCAGCAGCTTAGCCTCAGGGGGCAATCAGCCCCAGCATTTT
-	TRBV7-8	TRBJ1-5	-	CASSATQGLNQPQHF	TGTGCCAGCAGCGCGACCCAGGGGTTGAATCAGCCCCAGCATTTT
-	TRBV5-6	TRBJ2-1	-	CASSSRGPRSYNEQFF	TGTGCCAGCAGCTCACGGGGCCCGCGCTCCTACAATGAGCAGTTCTTC
-	TRBV7-9	TRBJ1-3	-	CASSSIQGNGNTIYF	TGTGCCAGCAGCTCAATACAGGGAAACGGAAACACCATATATTTT
-	TRBV11-2	TRBJ2-7	-	CASSWTGEQYF	TGTGCCAGCAGCTGGACCGGGGAGCAGTACTTC
-	TRBV7-9	TRBJ1-1	-	CASSAQGMPEAFF	TGTGCCAGCAGCGCCCAGGGGATGCCTGAAGCTTTCTTT
TRBD1	TRBV9	TRBJ1-1	-	CASTLGQGMNTEAFF	TGTGCCAGCACCCTGGGACAGGGGATGAACACTGAAGCTTTCTTT
-	TRBV7-8	TRBJ2-7	-	CASSLGWGLRNEQYF	TGTGCCAGCAGCTTAGGATGGGGACTTCGGAACGAGCAGTACTTC
TRBD1	TRBV2	TRBJ1-2	-	CASAGGNGYTF	TGTGCCAGTGCAGGGGGCAATGGCTACACCTTC
-	TRBV5-6	TRBJ1-2	once	CASSLVEGDLNYGYTF	TGTGCCAGCAGCTTGGTGGAGGGGGATCTTAACTATGGCTACACCTTC
TRBD2	TRBV7-2	TRBJ2-1	-	CASSLGLARNEQFF	TGTGCCAGCAGCTTAGGACTAGCGAGGAATGAGCAGTTCTTC
-	TRBV7-9	TRBJ2-5	-	CATRATQGTQYF	TGTGCCACAAGGGCTACCCAGGGGACCCAGTACTTC
-	TRBV10-1	TRBJ2-1	-	CASSDRLDYNEQFF	TGCGCCAGCAGTGATCGACTGGACTACAATGAGCAGTTCTTC
-	TRBV10-2	TRBJ2-6	once	CASSVTDSGANVLTF	TGCGCCAGCAGTGTGACAGACTCTGGGGCCAACGTCCTGACTTTC
-	TRBV19	TRBJ2-5	-	CASSWVALETQYF	TGTGCCAGTAGTTGGGTAGCGTTGGAGACCCAGTACTTC
-	TRBV7-2	TRBJ2-1	-	CASSLDGSGINEQFF	TGTGCCAGCAGCTTAGACGGGAGCGGTATCAATGAGCAGTTCTTC
-	TRBV7-9	TRBJ1-1	-	CASSPGGGTEAFF	TGTGCCAGCAGCCCCGGGGGCGGCACTGAAGCTTTCTTT
-	TRBV9	TRBJ1-2	once	CASSVYRDGYTF	TGTGCCAGCAGCGTATATCGGGATGGCTACACCTTC
TRBD1	TRBV4-1	TRBJ1-2	once	CASSQLTGNYGYTF	TGCGCCAGCAGCCAGTTGACAGGGAACTATGGCTACACCTTC
-	TRBV1	TRBJ2-7	-	CTSRGVKRGWAYEQYF	TGCACCAGCCGAGGGGTTAAGCGGGGGTGGGCCTACGAGCAGTACTTC
TRBD2	TRBV7-2	TRBJ2-5	-	CASLLAGEAETQYF	TGTGCCAGCCTATTAGCGGGAGAGGCGGAGACCCAGTACTTC
TRBD2	TRBV9	TRBJ2-2	-	CASSVPGRGGELFF	TGTGCCAGCAGCGTCCCAGGGAGGGGCGGGGAGCTGTTTTTT
-	TRBV10-3	TRBJ1-5	-	CAIRAGEDQPQHF	TGTGCCATCAGAGCGGGAGAAGATCAGCCCCAGCATTTT
-	TRBV7-8	TRBJ2-1	-	CASSLDGYNEQFF	TGTGCCAGCAGCTTGGATGGGTACAATGAGCAGTTCTTC
TRBD2	TRBV6-5	TRBJ2-7	once	CATRGGSSYEQYF	TGTGCCACCCGGGGAGGGTCGTCCTACGAGCAGTACTTC
TRBD1	TRBV5-6	TRBJ2-7	-	CASIIQGDEQYF	TGTGCCAGCATCATACAGGGGGACGAGCAGTACTTC
-	TRBV7-8	TRBJ1-4	-	CASSNRGYNEKLFF	TGTGCCAGCAGCAACCGGGGCTATAATGAAAAACTGTTTTTT
-	TRBV7-9	TRBJ1-1	-	CASSGTYTEAFF	TGTGCCAGCAGCGGGACTTACACTGAAGCTTTCTTT
-	TRBV27	TRBJ2-7	-	CASSFGPDYEQYF	TGTGCCAGCAGTTTTGGACCCGACTACGAGCAGTACTTC
TRBD2	TRBV5-1	TRBJ2-1	medium-sized	CASSLGGSGPYYNEQFF	TGCGCCAGCAGCTTGGGGGGTAGCGGGCCCTACTACAATGAGCAGTTCTTC
-	TRBV4-1	TRBJ2-6	-	CASTPMSGANVLTF	TGCGCCAGCACCCCTATGTCCGGGGCCAACGTCCTGACTTTC
TRBD2	TRBV11-3	TRBJ2-2	-	CASSLVAGGYTGELFF	TGTGCCAGCAGCTTAGTAGCGGGGGGTTACACCGGGGAGCTGTTTTTT
-	TRBV27	TRBJ1-1	-	CASRQTSMNTEAFF	TGTGCCAGCAGACAAACTTCAATGAACACTGAAGCTTTCTTT
-	TRBV6-6	TRBJ1-2	-	CASSYGGDYGYTF	TGTGCCAGCAGTTACGGGGGGGACTATGGCTACACCTTC
-	TRBV7-6	TRBJ2-7	-	CASSAGGRIYEQYF	TGTGCCAGCAGCGCCGGGGGACGGATTTACGAGCAGTACTTC
TRBD1	TRBV7-8	TRBJ2-1	-	CASSSYRGNSYNEQFF	TGTGCCAGCAGCTCTTACAGGGGCAACTCCTACAATGAGCAGTTCTTC
-	TRBV4-2	TRBJ1-4	-	CASSQEDLINEKLFF	TGTGCCAGCAGCCAAGAAGATCTCATTAATGAAAAACTGTTTTTT
-	TRBV30	TRBJ1-1	-	CAWVPGTSSLEAFF	TGTGCCTGGGTCCCGGGGACCAGCTCTCTTGAAGCTTTCTTT
TRBD2	TRBV7-9	TRBJ2-2	-	CASSLLGGTGELFF	TGTGCCAGCAGCTTACTGGGGGGGACCGGGGAGCTGTTTTTT
-	TRBV4-2	TRBJ1-5	once	CASSPQEFSNQPQHF	TGTGCCAGCAGCCCACAGGAATTTAGCAATCAGCCCCAGCATTTT